This T cell receptor (beta chain) emerged from a study of cytomegalovirus exposure and HLA in healthy donors. Study-wide findings and caveats: HLA allele associations emerged for 16,951 TCR beta sequences in a later analysis, at 0.05 false discovery rate. No immune exposure information besides CMV serostatus was available. The study labeled roughly 160 TCR beta chains cytomegalovirus-associated.

The primer mix had 60 Vbeta and 13 Jbeta primers. Here immunoSEQ multiplex PCR was the method, and the copy in TCRdb shows in-frame clones only, minus some. The sample totals about 200,000 clones. A note on this clone: The target antigen is unknown.

Trimming cost V 4 bases and J 1 base, with 8 bases left between them. In germline, CDR1 is SGHTA, CDR2 FQGNSA. The CDR3 contains 14 residues. This receptor was identified in a girl aged 2-10 years in good health and CMV-seropositive. The specimen sequenced was PBMCs. The rearrangement uses TRBV7-2 and TRBJ1-3; D unclear. CDR3 residues: CASSSGFSGNTIYF. DNA of the CDR3: TGTGCCAGCAGCTCCGGGTTTTCTGGAAACACCATATATTTT.